A single sample gave rise to the 9 T cell receptor beta chains below, sequenced in a study of shared clonotypes between healthy human individuals. The protocol was immunoSEQ multiplex PCR, while the TCRdb copy is restricted to in-frame clones and leaves out a portion. The sample has hundreds of thousands of clones, less than 80% seen once. Sequenced: memory CD4+ T cells sorted from blood. Subset reported: CD45RA-negative fraction. These receptors were collected from a woman aged 25 to 39 in good health.

This clone was seen more than once but under ten times. This chain uses TRBV19 with TRBJ2-1; TRBD2 agrees at 11 bases. Trimming took 5 bases from V and 8 from J; bases not matched to a gene: 2. In germline, CDR1 is LNHDA, CDR2 SQIVND (reference sequence). The CDR3 is made up of 13 amino acids. CDR3 sequence (DNA): TGTGCCAGTAGTGGGACTAGCGGCGATGAGCAGTTCTTC. Its protein is CASSGTSGDEQFF.

The V and J genes are TRBV7-9 and TRBJ2-1; D ambiguous. This CDR3 is built from 16 residues. Germline CDR1 is SEHNR and CDR2 is FQNEAQ (reference sequence). The V end lost 5 bases, the J end lost 0 bases, and 14 bases lay between the germline ends. CDR3 sequence: CASSPARGFSYNEQFF. In DNA, the CDR3 is TGTGCCAGCAGCCCGGCTAGAGGCTTCTCCTACAATGAGCAGTTCTTC.

This clone was counted once. Other DNA sequences within the sample encode an identical CDR3. The chain is built from TRBV5-1 and TRBJ1-1; D is unresolved. Deletions cut 5 bases from V and 1 base from J, with 12 bases between. The CDR3 sequence is 14 residues long. Germline CDR1 is SGHRS and CDR2 is YFSETQ. CDR3 nucleotides: TGCGCCAGCAGGGCAGGAGATAGGAACACTGAAGCTTTCTTT. It encodes CASRAGDRNTEAFF.

This clone was picked up one time. Written as DNA, the CDR3 is TGTGCCAGCAGTTCCCCCGCAGTTTTCTATGGCTACACCTTC. Protein product: CASSSPAVFYGYTF. The V and J genes are TRBV28 and TRBJ1-2; D is unclear. Germline CDR1 is MDHEN and CDR2 is SYDVKM. The V and J ends lost 4 bases and 4 bases respectively, with 13 bases between them. The CDR3 extends over 14 amino acids.

The V and J genes are TRBV27 and TRBJ2-1; tentative D call: TRBD2 (6 bases). V lost 2 bases and J lost 2, with 10 bases in between. Germline CDR1 is MNHEY and CDR2 is SMNVEV (reference sequence). This CDR3 contains 15 residues. Here the CDR3 reads CASSLGRNPYNEQFF. The CDR3 DNA is TGTGCCAGCAGTTTAGGGAGGAACCCCTACAATGAGCAGTTCTTC.

This clone was counted a few times. This chain connects TRBV14 to TRBJ1-2; 7 bases agree with TRBD1. With V trimmed by 3 bases and J by 1 base, 8 bases remained unmatched. CDR3 length equals 16 residues. Germline CDR1 reads SGHDN; CDR2 reads FVKESK. The CDR3 nucleotides are TGTGCCAGCAGCCATATGAACAGGGGCGGTAACTATGGCTACACCTTC. Translated, it gives CASSHMNRGGNYGYTF.

This clone has ten or more counts. The rearrangement uses TRBV21-1 and TRBJ1-4; the table's D call, TRBD1, was not checked against the DNA. TRBV21-1 is a listed pseudogene. CDR3 length: 15 residues. This CDR3 is CASSKHRLLGEKLFF. The CDR3 DNA reads TGTGCCAGCAGCAAGCACAGGCTTTTGGGTGAAAAACTGTTTTTT.

With respect to this clone: This sequence may be a read error, since a much larger clone differs from it by one base. The chain couples TRBV6-5 to TRBJ2-6, with TRBD1 matching 7 bases. The ends lost 6 bases at V and 2 bases at J; junction bases unmatched: 4. Germline lookup yields CDR1 MNHEY and CDR2 SVGAGI. This CDR3 comprises 15 residues. DNA for the CDR3: TGTGCCAGCAGACCAACAGGGGCTGGGGCCAACGTCCTGACTTTC. Translation: CASRPTGAGANVLTF.

J is TRBJ1-2 and V is TRBV28, with D maybe TRBD1 (6 bases). Germline-derived CDR1 and CDR2 are MDHEN and SYDVKM. Trimming shortened V by 3 bases and J by 11 bases, and 16 bases separated the two germline ends. The CDR3 extends over 13 amino acids. The CDR3 DNA reads TGTGCCAGCAGTTTCGGAGACAGGAATATGTACACCTTC. Its translation is CASSFGDRNMYTF.